This T cell receptor (beta chain) was retrieved from a study of neurological immune-mediated disorders. Via MiXCR, TCRdb re-called the 5' RACE reads, giving one row per CDR3 protein. The table lists about 50,000 distinct CDR3 sequences, roughly 8% of them singletons. Time point: longitudinal time-point 3. V lost 0 bases and J lost 4, with 16 bases in between. This CDR3 region has 16 residues. The V gene's germline CDR1 is SGHRS and CDR2 YFSETQ. Sequencing was performed on PBMCs. The receptor was derived from a woman in her 40s in good health. The chain has TRBV5-1 and TRBJ1-2; D possibly corresponds to TRBD1 (5 bases). The CDR3 coding sequence is TGCGCCAGCAGCTTGGTCCGGGGCGGATCAATCTATGGCTACACCTTC. Translation: CASSLVRGGSIYGYTF.